The 24 T cell receptor beta chains given below trace back to one sample, sequenced in a study of T-cell memory formation after mild COVID-19. TCRdb processed the 5' RACE reads anew with MiXCR; each CDR3 protein has one entry. This table holds about 110,000 distinct CDR3 sequences, 15% to 20% found once. The sequencing sample was made of PBMCs or a T cell subset sorted from them (not recorded which). Source of these receptors: an adult woman who had mild COVID-19 (a few samples of this study predate the infection). Cell type and time point are not known.

This clonotype was observed a handful of times. The rearrangement links TRBV5-1 to TRBJ2-7; unclear D gene. Germline V gene lookup returns CDR1 SGHRS and CDR2 YFSETQ. Trimming removed 0 bases at V and 4 bases at J, with 11 bases between. The CDR3 runs to 14 residues. CDR3 bases: TGCGCCAGCAGCTTGGCCGATCCTAAGTACGAGCAGTACTTC. Translation gives CASSLADPKYEQYF.

This clonotype occurred a few times. The chain recombines TRBV12-3 or TRBV12-4 with TRBJ1-2; 7 bases fit TRBD1. J lost 7 bases, V lost 4 bases, and 6 bases had no gene match. The CDR3 runs 13 residues. The CDR3 nucleotides read TGTGCCAGCAGTTGGGACAGCCGCGGTGGCTACACCTTC. This gives the protein CASSWDSRGGYTF.

This clonotype occurred a few times. This chain uses TRBV29-1 with TRBJ2-7, with D tentatively TRBD2 (6 bases). CDR1 and CDR2 from the germline V gene are SQVTM and ANQGSEA. Trimming left V 5 bases short and J 1 base short, with 12 bases between. CDR3 size: 13 residues. CDR3 in DNA: TGCAGCGTTCTAGCGCAGGGTTCCTACGAGCAGTACTTC. This encodes CSVLAQGSYEQYF.

V and J are TRBV12-3 or TRBV12-4 and TRBJ1-2; TRBD1 might be the D (5 bases). Trimming pared 7 bases from V and 6 bases from J, leaving 18 bases between. This CDR3 contains 14 residues. CDR3 in DNA: TGTGCCAGCACCCCTCAAGCAGGGTGGGATGGCTACACCTTC. Its protein product is CASTPQAGWDGYTF.

This chain joins TRBV6-2 or TRBV6-3 and TRBJ2-4; 13 positions agree with TRBD2. The CDR3 has 18 residues. Looked up from germline, CDR1 is MNHEY and CDR2 is SVGEGT. The trim removed 2 bases at V and 3 bases at J, leaving 7 bases unmatched. CDR3 coding DNA: TGTGCCAGCAGTTACACCGGGACTAGCGGGGCTTTCAAAAACATTCAGTACTTC. This codes for CASSYTGTSGAFKNIQYF.

This clonotype was found a few times. This chain uses TRBV12-3 or TRBV12-4 with TRBJ2-7; D is unresolved. The CDR3 sequence is 14 residues long. Deletions cut 5 bases from V and 2 bases from J, with 13 bases between. The CDR3: CASSPADGTYEQYF. The CDR3 region has the DNA TGTGCCAGCAGTCCCGCGGACGGAACCTACGAGCAGTACTTC.

The rearrangement uses TRBV4-1 and TRBJ2-7; D tentatively reads TRBD1 or TRBD2 (5 bases each). The V end lost 2 bases, the J end lost 4 bases, and 15 bases lay between the germline ends. Germline CDR1 MGHRA, CDR2 YSYEKL. The length of the CDR3 is 15 residues. The CDR3 protein is CASSQHRDGQYEQYF. CDR3 sequence (DNA): TGCGCCAGCAGCCAACACCGGGACGGGCAATACGAGCAGTACTTC.

The genes are TRBV6-5 and TRBJ2-6; D gene uncertain. V gave up 5 bases and J gave up 0 bases, with 5 bases separating them. CDR1 and CDR2 (germline): MNHEY, SVGAGI. The CDR3 is 14 residues long. The CDR3 loop is CASSVNSGANVLTF. In DNA, the CDR3 is TGTGCCAGCAGTGTAAACTCTGGGGCCAACGTCCTGACTTTC.

The genes are TRBV3-1 and TRBJ2-5; the match to TRBD2 covers 7 bases. The V gene's germline CDR1 is LGHDT and CDR2 YNNKEL (reference sequence). The V segment lost 4 bases and the J segment 0 bases; nucleotides outside the gene matches: 2. CDR3 size: 14 residues. The CDR3 loop reads CASSLRGDQETQYF. The CDR3 bases are TGTGCCAGCAGCCTACGGGGGGACCAAGAGACCCAGTACTTC.

The chain joins TRBV7-2 to TRBJ2-7; D not resolved. This CDR3 is built from 14 residues. V lost 10 bases, J lost 0 bases, and 16 bases lay in between. The germline CDR1 and CDR2 sequences are SGHTA and FQGNSA. DNA for the CDR3: TGTGCCATCCCAGAGATGACGAGCTCCTACGAGCAGTACTTC. It encodes CAIPEMTSSYEQYF.

The V and J genes are TRBV10-3 and TRBJ1-1; D is uncertain. Trimming took off 0 bases at V and 3 bases at J, with 17 bases between the two ends. The CDR3 has 17 amino acids. Germline CDR1 ENHRY, CDR2 SYGVKD. DNA for the CDR3: TGTGCCATCAGTGAGTCGTGGGAGGGCTGGGGATACACTGAAGCTTTCTTT. This encodes CAISESWEGWGYTEAFF.

The rearrangement uses TRBV7-9 and TRBJ1-6; 8 positions match TRBD1. The CDR3 length is 15 residues. J gave up 10 bases and V 5 bases, and 10 bases lay outside the gene matches. Germline CDR1 is SEHNR and CDR2 is FQNEAQ (reference sequence). Here the CDR3 DNA reads TGTGCCAGCAGCCCTGGACAGGGAAATTGGTCACCCCTCCACTTT. This gives the protein CASSPGQGNWSPLHF.

The chain carries TRBV12-3 or TRBV12-4 and TRBJ2-1; 13 nucleotides align to TRBD2. Unmatched junction bases numbered 3, after V lost 5 bases and J lost 5 bases. The CDR3 extends over 15 amino acids. In DNA form, the CDR3 reads TGTGCCAGCAGTATGACTAGCGGGGGGAACAATGAGCAGTTCTTC. Encoded protein: CASSMTSGGNNEQFF.

The rearrangement links TRBV5-5 to TRBJ1-1, with D possibly matching TRBD1 (5 bases). The V end was cut by 5 bases, the J end by 3 bases, with 17 bases between. Germline loops: CDR1 SGHKS, CDR2 YYEKEE (reference sequence). The CDR3 runs to 15 residues. CDR3 DNA sequence: TGTGCCAGCAGATCGGAGGGCAGGGTGCACACTGAAGCTTTCTTT. Translated: CASRSEGRVHTEAFF.

This chain links TRBV12-3 or TRBV12-4 with TRBJ2-3; 9 bases agree with TRBD1. The ends lost 7 bases at V and 1 base at J; junction bases unmatched: 3. The CDR3 runs 14 residues. The chain's CDR3 is CASKRQGGTDTQYF. In nucleotides, the CDR3 is TGTGCCAGCAAGAGACAGGGGGGCACAGATACGCAGTATTTT.

This clonotype appeared a few times. The CDR3 protein is CASSTGNTEAFF. CDR3 DNA: TGTGCCAGTAGTACAGGGAACACTGAAGCTTTCTTT. The chain links TRBV19 to TRBJ1-1; no reliable D call. Trimming took off 4 bases at V and 1 base at J, with 4 bases between the two ends. The CDR3 consists of 12 residues. Germline CDR1 reads LNHDA; CDR2 reads SQIVND (reference sequence). Supplemented by reference TRBV19 and TRBJ1-1, the full variable domain reads DGGITQSPKYLFRKEGQNVTLSCEQNLNHDAMYWYRQDPGQGLRLIYYSQIVNDFQKGDIAEGYSVSREKKESFPLTVTSAQKNPTAFYLCASSTGNTEAFFGQGTRLTVV.

The rearrangement uses TRBV7-3 and TRBJ2-1, with 8 bases aligning to TRBD2. Losses at the gene ends were 4 bases for V and 5 bases for J; bases not matched to a gene: 10. Per germline, CDR1 SGHTA and CDR2 FQGTGA. The CDR3 spans 16 residues. The CDR3 protein is CASSSPFAGGNNEQFF. CDR3 sequence (DNA): TGTGCCAGCAGCTCCCCCTTTGCGGGGGGCAACAATGAGCAGTTCTTC.

This clonotype was counted once. The DNA for the CDR3 is TGCGCCAGCAGCTTGGGACAGGACTATGGCTACACCTTC. Translation: CASSLGQDYGYTF. The genes are TRBV5-1 and TRBJ1-2, with D possibly being TRBD1 (6 bases). This CDR3 is built from 13 residues. The germline V gene has CDR1 SGHRS and CDR2 YFSETQ. V shed 0 bases and J shed 3 bases, with 6 bases lying between them.

This clonotype showed up just a few times. This rearrangement joins TRBV11-2 to TRBJ2-4; D not certain. CDR1 and CDR2 (germline): SGHAT, FQNNGV. Trimming removed 0 bases from V and 5 bases from J, with 5 bases in between. The CDR3 sequence is 13 residues long. The CDR3 sequence: CASSLEDENIQYF. In nucleotides, the CDR3 is TGTGCCAGCAGCTTAGAGGACGAAAACATTCAGTACTTC.

This clonotype was recorded a few times. This rearrangement joins TRBV12-3 or TRBV12-4 to TRBJ1-1; 8 nucleotides align to TRBD1. V trimming: 6 bases; J trimming: 1 base; junction bases outside the gene matches: 10. The CDR3 contains 16 residues. CDR3 coding DNA: TGTGCCAGCAGCTCTTGGACAGGGTATAAGAACACTGAAGCTTTCTTT. Translated, it gives CASSSWTGYKNTEAFF.

The V and J genes are TRBV27 and TRBJ1-1; possibly TRBD1 for D (6 bases). Deletions cut 6 bases from V and 7 bases from J, with 18 bases between. This CDR3 is 14 amino acids long. Germline V gene data show CDR1 as MNHEY and CDR2 as SMNVEV (reference sequence). This CDR3 is CASSPRGRGGEAFF. CDR3 coding DNA: TGTGCCAGCAGCCCGAGGGGTAGGGGGGGTGAAGCTTTCTTT.

This clonotype was observed a few times. The chain uses TRBV5-1 and TRBJ2-3; 14 nucleotides match TRBD2. V was pared by 4 bases and J by 4 bases, with 8 bases of the junction left unmatched. The CDR3 is 17 amino acids. Germline V gene sequence: CDR1 SGHRS, CDR2 YFSETQ. The CDR3 is CASSAPTSGGAADTQYF. Written as DNA, the CDR3 is TGCGCCAGCAGCGCCCCGACTAGCGGGGGGGCGGCAGATACGCAGTATTTT.

This clonotype has only a few counts. The genes are TRBV7-9 and TRBJ1-2; 7 nucleotides align to TRBD1. The CDR3 is made up of 15 amino acids. Germline V gives CDR1 SEHNR, CDR2 FQNEAQ (reference sequence). V shed 5 bases, J shed 6 bases, and the junction held 12 bases outside the gene matches. The CDR3 DNA follows: TGTGCCAGCAGCCACAGCCAGGGGGTTAAGGATGGCTACACCTTC. It codes for CASSHSQGVKDGYTF.

Written as DNA, the CDR3 is TGTGCCAGCAGTTTTTCGGGACAGAGGTCCGGGGAGCTGTTTTTT. Its translation is CASSFSGQRSGELFF. The chain couples TRBV28 to TRBJ2-2; 7 nucleotides align to TRBD1. The V and J ends lost 3 bases and 6 bases, in that order; junction bases with no gene match: 7. The germline V gene has CDR1 MDHEN and CDR2 SYDVKM. This CDR3 is built from 15 residues.